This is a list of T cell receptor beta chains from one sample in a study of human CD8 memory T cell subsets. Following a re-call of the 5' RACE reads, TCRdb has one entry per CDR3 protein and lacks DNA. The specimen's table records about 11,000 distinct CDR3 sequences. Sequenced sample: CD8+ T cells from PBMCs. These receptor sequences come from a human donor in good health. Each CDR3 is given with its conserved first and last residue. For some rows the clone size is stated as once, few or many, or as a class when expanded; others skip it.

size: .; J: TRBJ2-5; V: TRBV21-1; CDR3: CASSKVEGGENLQYQETQYF
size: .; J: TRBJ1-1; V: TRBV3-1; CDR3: CASSQLTGVTTEAFF
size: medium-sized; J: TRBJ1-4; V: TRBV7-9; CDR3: CASSLAVGESEKLFF
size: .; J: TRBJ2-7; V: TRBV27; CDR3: CASSPRATGGFYEQYF
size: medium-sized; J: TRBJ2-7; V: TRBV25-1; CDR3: CASSRAYEQYF
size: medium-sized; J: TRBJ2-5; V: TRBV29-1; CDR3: CSVELREVAGETQYF
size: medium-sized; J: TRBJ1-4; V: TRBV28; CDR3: CASSSHRQGALGEKLFF
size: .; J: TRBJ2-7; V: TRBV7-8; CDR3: CASSLRDGYEQYF
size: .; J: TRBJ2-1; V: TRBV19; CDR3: CASSVLAGTHHEQFF
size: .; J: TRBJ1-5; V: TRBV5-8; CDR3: CASSPGTGNQPQHF
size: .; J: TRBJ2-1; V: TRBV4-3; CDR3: CASSQEWTGSFYNEQFF
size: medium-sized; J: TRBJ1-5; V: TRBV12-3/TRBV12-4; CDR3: CASSLGESNQPQHF
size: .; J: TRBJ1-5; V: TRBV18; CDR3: CASSREGQSSNQPQHF
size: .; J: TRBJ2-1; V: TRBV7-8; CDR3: CASSSGSREAWNEQFF
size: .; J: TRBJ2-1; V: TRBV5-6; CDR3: CASSFIAGEPYNEQFF
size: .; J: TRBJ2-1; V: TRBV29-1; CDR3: CSVEDPGLNGGRGEQFF
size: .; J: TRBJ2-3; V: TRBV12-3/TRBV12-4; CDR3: CASSFRGLQDTQYF
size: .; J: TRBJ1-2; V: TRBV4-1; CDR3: CASSPQAGGYGYTF
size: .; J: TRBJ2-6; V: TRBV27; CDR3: CASSIGRISGANVLTF
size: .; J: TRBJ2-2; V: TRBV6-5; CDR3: CASSPNRVWELFF
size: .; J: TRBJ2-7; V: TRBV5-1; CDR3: CASSFRGGSSYEQYF
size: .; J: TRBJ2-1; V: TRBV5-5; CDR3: CASFGTSYNEQFF
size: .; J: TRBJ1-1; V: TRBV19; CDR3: CASIVQGLGTEAFF
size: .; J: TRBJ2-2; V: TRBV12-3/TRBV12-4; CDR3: CASSFSTSGRAGTGELFF
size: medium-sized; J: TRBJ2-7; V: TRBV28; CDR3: CASSLGLAAAYEQYF
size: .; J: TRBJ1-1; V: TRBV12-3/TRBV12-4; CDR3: CASSPGPPEAFF
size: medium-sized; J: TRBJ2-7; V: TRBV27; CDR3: CASSSGSYEQYF
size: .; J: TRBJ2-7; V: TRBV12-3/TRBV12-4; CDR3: CASSFSVTTREQYF
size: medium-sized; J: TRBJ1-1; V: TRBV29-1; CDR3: CSVRGPSTEAFF
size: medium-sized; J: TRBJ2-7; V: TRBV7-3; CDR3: CASSPGGPSYEQYF
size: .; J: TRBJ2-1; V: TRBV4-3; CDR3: CASSPYRDRNYNEQFF